This T cell receptor (beta chain) stems from a study of shared clonotypes between healthy human individuals. The wider study: Each donor contributed plates that comprised three CD4 naive, three CD4 memory, two CD8 naive and one CD8 memory.

Clones were read by immunoSEQ multiplex PCR, and TCRdb kept only the in-frame ones, dropping some. There are about 1.4 million clones in the sample; approximately 97% occur only once, and roughly 1.2% lies in the top ten. In regard to this clone: Distinct nucleotide sequences in the sample also encode this CDR3.

Germline V CDR1 and CDR2: MNHEY, SVGAGI. Trimming removed 4 bases from V and 2 bases from J, with 6 bases in between. This CDR3 is built from 14 residues. J is TRBJ2-6 and V is TRBV6-5; a possible D gene is TRBD1 (5 bases). The source is a young man in good health. Material: naive CD4+ T cells sorted from blood. Subset specified: CD45RA+ positively selected. CDR3 residues: CASSSTAGANVLTF. The DNA for the CDR3 is TGTGCCAGCAGTTCGACAGCTGGGGCCAACGTCCTGACTTTC.